These 22 T cell receptor beta chains share one sample of origin, sequenced in a study of cytomegalovirus exposure and HLA in healthy donors. 60 Vbeta and 13 Jbeta primers were used in PCR. Produced via immunoSEQ multiplex PCR; TCRdb's table is partial and in-frame only. The sample lists over 150,000 clones, 80% occurring once. Specimen: PBMCs. These receptors all stem from a male donor in good health and CMV-seronegative.

The chain employs TRBV7-2 and TRBJ1-2; tentative D call: TRBD1 (6 bases). Germline V lookup: CDR1 SGHTA, CDR2 FQGNSA. Trimming took off 3 bases at V and 8 bases at J, with 22 bases between the two ends. This CDR3 is built from 16 residues. The CDR3 region has the DNA TGTGCCAGCAGCTTCCAGACAGGTCGTCGGGAGGACGGCTACACCTTC. It yields the protein CASSFQTGRREDGYTF.

CDR3 in amino acids: CASSHRTSTYEQYF. The CDR3 nucleotides are TGCGCCAGCAGCCACCGGACATCAACCTACGAGCAGTACTTC. This rearrangement joins TRBV4-1 to TRBJ2-7; perhaps TRBD1 as D (5 bases). The CDR3 extends over 14 amino acids. CDR1 MGHRA and CDR2 YSYEKL come from the germline V gene. V gave up 3 bases and J gave up 2 bases, with 11 bases separating them.

V is TRBV7-9 and J is TRBJ1-2; 8 bases are shared with TRBD1. CDR3 length equals 15 residues. CDR1 and CDR2 (germline): SEHNR, FQNEAQ (reference sequence). After removal of 0 bases from V and 6 bases from J, the junction contained 6 bases not matched to a gene. The CDR3 loop reads CASSLAGPGQDGYTF. CDR3 coding DNA: TGTGCCAGCAGCTTAGCGGGACCGGGACAGGATGGCTACACCTTC.

This rearrangement joins TRBV6-5 to TRBJ1-1; 10 bases fit TRBD1. J gave up 0 bases and V 3 bases, and 1 base lay outside the gene matches. This CDR3 region has 15 residues. Looked up from germline, CDR1 is MNHEY and CDR2 is SVGAGI. CDR3 in amino acids: CASSYGTGVNTEAFF. CDR3 sequence (DNA): TGTGCCAGCAGTTATGGGACAGGGGTGAACACTGAAGCTTTCTTT.

This rearrangement joins TRBV7-9 to TRBJ1-1; 10 nucleotides align to TRBD1. V was clipped by 3 bases and J by 1 base; unmatched bases: 5. Germline V gene data show CDR1 as SEHNR and CDR2 as FQNEAQ (reference sequence). CDR3 length: 16 amino acids. This CDR3 reads CASSFPGTGENTEAFF. The CDR3 region has the DNA TGTGCCAGCAGCTTCCCCGGGACAGGGGAGAACACTGAAGCTTTCTTT. The full variable domain, rest sourced from reference TRBV7-9 and TRBJ1-1, is DTGVSQNPRHKITKRGQNVTFRCDPISEHNRLYWYRQTLGQGPEFLTYFQNEAQLEKSRLLSDRFSAERPKGSFSTLEIQRTEQGDSAMYLCASSFPGTGENTEAFFGQGTRLTVV.

The V gene is TRBV2, the J gene TRBJ2-3; D is unresolved. CDR1 is SNHLY and CDR2 is FYNNEI in the germline V gene. The V end lost 4 bases, the J end lost 6 bases, and 8 bases lay between the germline ends. This CDR3 spans 12 amino acids. In nucleotides, the CDR3 is TGTGCCAGCAGTGTGTCCTTGGATACGCAGTATTTT. This encodes CASSVSLDTQYF.

This clone has just a few counts. The chain links TRBV5-1 to TRBJ2-3; 12 bases align to TRBD2. The length of the CDR3 is 14 residues. CDR1 SGHRS and CDR2 YFSETQ come from the germline V gene. J lost 7 bases, V lost 3 bases, and 3 bases had no gene match. As DNA, the CDR3 is TGCGCCAGCAGCTCGGGACTAGCGGGTCATACGCAGTATTTT. It encodes CASSSGLAGHTQYF.

This clone appeared a single time. J is TRBJ2-1 and V is TRBV6-5; 9 nucleotides line up with TRBD2. The V gene end was trimmed by 6 bases and the J gene end by 2 bases; junction bases not matched to a gene: 2. The germline CDR1 and CDR2 sequences are MNHEY and SVGAGI. The CDR3 covers 14 residues. The CDR3 region has the DNA TGTGCCAGCAGGGCGGGGGGGGCCTACAATGAGCAGTTCTTC. Amino acids: CASRAGGAYNEQFF.

This clone was seen a handful of times. This chain joins TRBV19 and TRBJ2-7; 8 bases align to TRBD1. The CDR3 runs to 14 residues. The V segment lost 5 bases and the J segment 4 bases; nucleotides outside the gene matches: 7. In germline, CDR1 is LNHDA, CDR2 SQIVND (reference sequence). CDR3 amino acids: CASSPRDRPYEQYF. CDR3 coding DNA: TGTGCCAGTAGTCCCCGGGACAGGCCATACGAGCAGTACTTC.

This clone was detected once. The chain has TRBV19 and TRBJ1-2; D is unresolved. Trimming removed 5 bases from V and 3 bases from J, with 13 bases in between. This CDR3 is 14 amino acids long. The germline V gene encodes CDR1 LNHDA and CDR2 SQIVND (reference sequence). The CDR3: CASSSSTRYYGYTF. CDR3 DNA sequence: TGTGCCAGTAGTTCTTCGACTCGATACTATGGCTACACCTTC.

The J gene is TRBJ1-3, the V gene TRBV5-1, with 7 positions matching TRBD1. The CDR3 contains 14 residues. Germline CDR1 reads SGHRS; CDR2 reads YFSETQ. V shed 0 bases, J shed 6 bases, and the junction held 3 bases outside the gene matches. The CDR3 DNA sequence: TGCGCCAGCAGCTTGGTGGAGGGGGCAAACACCATATATTTT. It encodes CASSLVEGANTIYF.

The gene calls are TRBV7-9 and TRBJ1-2; 8 bases align to TRBD1. The junction had 8 bases not matched to a gene; V was cut back by 4 bases and J by 7 bases. This CDR3 region has 14 residues. Germline lookup yields CDR1 SEHNR and CDR2 FQNEAQ (reference sequence). Here the CDR3 reads CASSSGQGRGGYTF. The CDR3 region has the DNA TGTGCCAGCAGCTCCGGACAGGGAAGAGGTGGCTACACCTTC. Full variable domain (remainder filled in from reference TRBV7-9 and TRBJ1-2): DTGVSQNPRHKITKRGQNVTFRCDPISEHNRLYWYRQTLGQGPEFLTYFQNEAQLEKSRLLSDRFSAERPKGSFSTLEIQRTEQGDSAMYLCASSSGQGRGGYTFGSGTRLTVV.

V and J are TRBV5-1 and TRBJ1-1, with D perhaps matching TRBD1 (6 bases). The CDR3 loop spans 15 amino acids. CDR1 is SGHRS and CDR2 is YFSETQ in the germline V gene. The V and J ends lost 4 bases and 1 base respectively, with 14 bases between them. This chain's CDR3 is CASSPAGTRNTEAFF. As DNA, the CDR3 is TGCGCCAGCAGCCCTGCCGGGACAAGGAACACTGAAGCTTTCTTT.

The gene calls are TRBV27 and TRBJ1-1, with 7 bases identical to TRBD1. This CDR3 contains 15 residues. Trimming took 5 bases from V and 1 from J; bases not matched to a gene: 7. Germline V gene lookup returns CDR1 MNHEY and CDR2 SMNVEV (reference sequence). The CDR3 loop reads CASSAETGRNTEAFF. CDR3 nucleotide sequence: TGTGCCAGCAGTGCCGAGACAGGGAGGAACACTGAAGCTTTCTTT.

The CDR3 reads CASSSPGSYEQYF. Written as DNA, the CDR3 is TGTGCCAGCAGCTCCCCAGGGTCCTACGAGCAGTACTTC. The V and J genes are TRBV7-9 and TRBJ2-7; possibly TRBD1 for D (5 bases). This CDR3 has 13 amino acids. V gave up 4 bases and J gave up 1 base, with 8 bases separating them. Germline V CDR1 and CDR2: SEHNR, FQNEAQ (reference sequence).

The genes are TRBV18 and TRBJ2-5; D gene ambiguous. Per the germline V gene, CDR1 is KGHSH and CDR2 is LQKENI. V was trimmed by 0 bases and J by 4 bases, leaving 15 bases between them. This CDR3 contains 16 residues. The CDR3 coding sequence is TGTGCCAGCTCACCACCCGAGCAGGTTCTGGGAGAGACCCAGTACTTC. It encodes CASSPPEQVLGETQYF.

On this clone: Other DNA sequences within the sample encode an identical CDR3. The V and J genes are TRBV5-1 and TRBJ2-5, with TRBD2 as a possible D gene (6 bases). Germline lookup yields CDR1 SGHRS and CDR2 YFSETQ. Trimming removed 0 bases from V and 1 base from J, with 10 bases in between. The CDR3 has 15 amino acids. The CDR3 coding sequence is TGCGCCAGCAGCTTGGCTGGGGGGACCCAAGAGACCCAGTACTTC. This codes for CASSLAGGTQETQYF.

J is TRBJ1-2 and V is TRBV10-2; D is undetermined. The CDR3 extends over 12 amino acids. V lost 8 bases and J lost 6, with 13 bases in between. Per the germline V gene, CDR1 is WSHSY and CDR2 is SAAADI. The DNA for the CDR3 is TGCGCCAGCGGTCTTAGTGTAGATGGCTACACCTTC. Protein: CASGLSVDGYTF.

The chain is built from TRBV25-1 and TRBJ1-6; D is unresolved. The germline gives CDR1 MGHDK, CDR2 SYGVNS. V was cut by 0 bases and J by 9 bases, with 6 bases left in between. The CDR3 runs to 13 residues. The CDR3 sequence: CASSEYGGSPLHF. The CDR3 DNA follows: TGTGCCAGCAGTGAATATGGAGGTTCACCCCTCCACTTT.

In its sample, this clone was seen a few times. The CDR3 loop reads CASSYQGQGGSPLHF. CDR3 nucleotide sequence: TGTGCCAGCAGTTACCAGGGACAGGGTGGTTCACCCCTCCACTTT. The rearrangement uses TRBV6-5 and TRBJ1-6, with 9 positions matching TRBD1. Germline CDR1 is MNHEY and CDR2 is SVGAGI. This CDR3 has 15 amino acids. The V segment lost 2 bases and the J segment 9 bases; nucleotides outside the gene matches: 5.

The CDR3 DNA reads as TGTGCCAGCAGCCGGGACTCCTCGGCGTTCTTC. Translating it yields CASSRDSSAFF. The V and J genes are TRBV5-6 and TRBJ2-1; TRBD2 is a possible D gene (6 bases). The ends were cut back, 4 bases at V and 15 bases at J, with 14 bases in the middle. Looked up from germline, CDR1 is SGHDT and CDR2 is YYEEEE. This CDR3 is 11 amino acids long.

The CDR3 DNA sequence: TGCAGTGCTACAGGGATAGGGGGCTACACCTTC. Its translation: CSATGIGGYTF. The chain couples TRBV20-1 to TRBJ1-2, with a possible D match to TRBD1 (5 bases). In germline, CDR1 is DFQATT, CDR2 SNEGSKA (reference sequence). The germline V and J ends were trimmed by 4 bases and 8 bases, with 11 bases remaining between them. The CDR3 is 11 amino acids.